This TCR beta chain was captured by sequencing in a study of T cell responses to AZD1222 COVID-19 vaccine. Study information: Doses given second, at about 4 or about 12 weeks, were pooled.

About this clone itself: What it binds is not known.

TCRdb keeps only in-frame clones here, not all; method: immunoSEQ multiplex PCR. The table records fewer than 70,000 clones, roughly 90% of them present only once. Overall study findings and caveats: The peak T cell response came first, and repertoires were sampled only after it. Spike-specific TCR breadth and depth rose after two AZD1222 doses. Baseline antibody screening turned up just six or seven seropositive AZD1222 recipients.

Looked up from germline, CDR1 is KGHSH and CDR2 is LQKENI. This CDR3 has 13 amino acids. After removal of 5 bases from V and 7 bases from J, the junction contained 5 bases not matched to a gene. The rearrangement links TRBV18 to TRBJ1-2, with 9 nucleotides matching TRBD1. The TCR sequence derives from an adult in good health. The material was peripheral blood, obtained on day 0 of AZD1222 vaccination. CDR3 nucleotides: TGTGCCAGCTCAATGGGACAGGGACGTGGCTACACCTTC. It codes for CASSMGQGRGYTF. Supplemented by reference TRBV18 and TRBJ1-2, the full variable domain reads NAGVMQNPRHLVRRRGQEARLRCSPMKGHSHVYWYRQLPEEGLKFMVYLQKENIIDESGMPKERFSAEFPKEGPSILRIQQVVRGDSAAYFCASSMGQGRGYTFGSGTRLTVV.